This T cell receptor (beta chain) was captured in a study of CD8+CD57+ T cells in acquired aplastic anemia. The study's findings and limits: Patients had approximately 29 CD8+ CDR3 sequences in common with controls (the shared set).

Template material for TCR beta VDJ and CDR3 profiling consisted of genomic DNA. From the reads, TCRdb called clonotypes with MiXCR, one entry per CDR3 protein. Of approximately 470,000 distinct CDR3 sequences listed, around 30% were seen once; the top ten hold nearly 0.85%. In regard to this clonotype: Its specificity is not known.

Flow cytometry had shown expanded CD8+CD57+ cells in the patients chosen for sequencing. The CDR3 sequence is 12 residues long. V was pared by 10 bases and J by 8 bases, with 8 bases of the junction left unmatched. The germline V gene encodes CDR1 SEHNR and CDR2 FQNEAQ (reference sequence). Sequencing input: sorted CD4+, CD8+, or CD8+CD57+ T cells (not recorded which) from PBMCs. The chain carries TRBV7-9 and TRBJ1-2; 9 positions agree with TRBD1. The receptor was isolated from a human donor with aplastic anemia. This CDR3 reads CATWTGVGGYTF. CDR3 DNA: TGTGCCACTTGGACAGGGGTGGGAGGCTACACCTTC.